A selection of T cell receptor beta chains follows, all from one sample in a study of blood T cell repertoires in COVID-19. TCRdb keeps only in-frame clones here, not all; method: immunoSEQ multiplex PCR. The data show 90,000 or so clones, 88% seen once. What was sequenced was peripheral blood. These receptors came from a man older than 75 with acute or convalescent COVID-19. Both conserved end residues are part of each CDR3. Fields, in order: V gene, D gene, J gene, clone size, CDR3 DNA, CDR3 protein. D genes are given only for firm matches. The listing skips clone size in some rows; elsewhere it reads once, few, many or a size class.

TRBV10-2	TRBD2	TRBJ2-1	.	TGCGCCAGTCTAAAGCGGGAATCCTACAATGAGCAGTTCTTC	CASLKRESYNEQFF
TRBV14	TRBD1	TRBJ2-2	once	TGTGCCAGCAGCGGACAGGGGAACGGGGAGCTGTTTTTT	CASSGQGNGELFF
TRBV15	TRBD1	TRBJ1-2	.	TGTGCCACCAGCAGCGACAGGGGGTTAGTTGGCTACACCTTC	CATSSDRGLVGYTF
TRBV16	.	TRBJ2-7	.	TGTGCCAGCAGCCAAATGGGCCTCTCCTACGAGCAGTACTTC	CASSQMGLSYEQYF
TRBV20-1	TRBD1	TRBJ1-6	.	TGCAGTGCTAGTCTCGCTCATCAGGGGGCGAGTAATTCACCCCTCCACTTT	CSASLAHQGASNSPLHF
TRBV7-8	.	TRBJ2-5	.	TGTGCCAGCAGCTTTATTTTTCGTGGGGAGAAGGAGACCCAGTACTTC	CASSFIFRGEKETQYF
TRBV7-9	.	TRBJ2-1	.	TGTGCCAGCACCCAAACTGAGGTACCAAACAATGAGCAGTTCTTC	CASTQTEVPNNEQFF
TRBV9	.	TRBJ2-1	.	TGTGCCAGCAGCGTAGCTGTCGCGGGACTTTACAATGAGCAGTTCTTC	CASSVAVAGLYNEQFF
TRBV10-2	TRBD1	TRBJ2-2	once	TGCGCCAGCAGTACGGACAGGACGAACACCGGGGAGCTGTTTTTT	CASSTDRTNTGELFF
TRBV9	TRBD1	TRBJ1-6	.	TGTGCCAGCAGCGCATCTCGGGACAGAGTTTCACCCCTCCACTTT	CASSASRDRVSPLHF
TRBV20-1	.	TRBJ1-1	.	TGCAGTGCTAGTGGTCCTTTGTTGAACACTGAAGCTTTCTTT	CSASGPLLNTEAFF
TRBV6-5	.	TRBJ2-3	.	TGTGCCAGCAATTCCGAGGGGGTAGGGACAGATACGCAGTATTTT	CASNSEGVGTDTQYF
TRBV10-2	.	TRBJ1-6	.	TGCGCCAGCAGTGAACAGGGTCCTGAGAATTCACCCCTCCACTTT	CASSEQGPENSPLHF
TRBV27	TRBD1	TRBJ2-7	once	TGTGCCAGCAGTCCCCTCCCTGGGACAGCTAGCTCCTACGAGCAGTACTTC	CASSPLPGTASSYEQYF
TRBV27	.	TRBJ2-7	.	TGTGCCAGCCGGAGTTACTCGTCCTACGAGCAGTACTTC	CASRSYSSYEQYF
TRBV9	TRBD2	TRBJ2-5	.	TGTGCCAGCAGCGGGGGACTAGCGGGCCAAGAGACCCAGTACTTC	CASSGGLAGQETQYF
TRBV2	TRBD1	TRBJ2-1	.	TGTGCCAGCAGTGTGAGACAGGGAAACAATGAGCAGTTCTTC	CASSVRQGNNEQFF
TRBV6-5	TRBD2	TRBJ2-7	.	TGTGCCAGCAGTAAGACTAGCGGTCCCTACGAGCAGTACTTC	CASSKTSGPYEQYF
TRBV28	TRBD1	TRBJ1-3	.	TGTGCCAGCAGTCCCCATGGGACAGCTGGAAACACCATATATTTT	CASSPHGTAGNTIYF
TRBV18	TRBD2	TRBJ2-3	.	TGTGCCAGCTCACCTCTACCCCCTAGCGGGGGGGTGTCAGATACGCAGTATTTT	CASSPLPPSGGVSDTQYF
TRBV24-1	.	TRBJ2-5	.	TGTGCCACCAGTGCTAGGGGGAGGGCTGGAGAGACCCAGTACTTC	CATSARGRAGETQYF
TRBV10-3	.	TRBJ2-5	.	TGTGCCACTCAACCGGTAACGGACAACCAAGAGACCCAGTACTTC	CATQPVTDNQETQYF
TRBV18	TRBD2	TRBJ2-1	.	TGTGCCAGCTCATCCCTAGCGGGGGGGGAGAATGAGCAGTTCTTC	CASSSLAGGENEQFF
TRBV7-2	.	TRBJ1-1	.	TGTGCCAGCAGCTTGGACAGTAACCCGAACACTGAAGCTTTCTTT	CASSLDSNPNTEAFF
TRBV7-9	TRBD2	TRBJ2-1	.	TGTGCCAGCAGCTTAGGGGAAAAGCGGGACCGGCAGTTCTTC	CASSLGEKRDRQFF
TRBV9	.	TRBJ1-3	.	TGTGCCAGCAGCGATCGGGACCGAAGGGGGTCTGGAAACACCATATATTTT	CASSDRDRRGSGNTIYF
TRBV4-3	TRBD2	TRBJ2-7	.	TGCGCCAGCAGCCAAGATCGACTAGCGGGAGGGCCCTCCTACGAGCAGTACTTC	CASSQDRLAGGPSYEQYF